This TCR beta chain was documented in a study of cytomegalovirus exposure and HLA in healthy donors. The study ran its PCR with 60 Vbeta and 13 Jbeta primers. TCRdb's table, derived via immunoSEQ multiplex PCR, lists solely in-frame clones and lacks some. The sample lists 130,000 to 150,000 clones, about 70% occurring once. Per the germline V gene, CDR1 is SGDLS and CDR2 is YYNGEE. The CDR3 length is 17 residues. Trimming cost V 4 bases and J 2 bases; bases outside gene matches: 11. The specimen sequenced was PBMCs. This sequence joins TRBV9 and TRBJ1-3, with TRBD1 identical over 8 bases. The source of this sequence is a man between 18 and 29 years old in good health and CMV-seronegative. The DNA of the CDR3 is TGTGCCAGCAGCCCACGCTATTCAGGGGGCACTGGAAACACCATATATTTT. This translates into CASSPRYSGGTGNTIYF.